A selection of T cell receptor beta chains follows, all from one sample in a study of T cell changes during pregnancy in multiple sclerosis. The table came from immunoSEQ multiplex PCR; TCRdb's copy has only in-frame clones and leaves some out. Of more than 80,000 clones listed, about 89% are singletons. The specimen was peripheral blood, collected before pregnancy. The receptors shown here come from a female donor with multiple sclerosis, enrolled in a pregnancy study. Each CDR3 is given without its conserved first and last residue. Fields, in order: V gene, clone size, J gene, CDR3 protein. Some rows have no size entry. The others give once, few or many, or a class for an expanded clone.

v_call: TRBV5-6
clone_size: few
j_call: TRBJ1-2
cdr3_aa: ASSQGNYGYT

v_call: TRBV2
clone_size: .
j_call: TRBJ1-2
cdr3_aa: ASSERGTGGYT

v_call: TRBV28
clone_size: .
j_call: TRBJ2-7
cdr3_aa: ASSLFPGQGSYEQY

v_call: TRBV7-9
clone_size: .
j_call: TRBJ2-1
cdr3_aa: ASSLGASGISYNEQF

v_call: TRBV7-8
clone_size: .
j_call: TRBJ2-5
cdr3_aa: ASSLWDRQETQY

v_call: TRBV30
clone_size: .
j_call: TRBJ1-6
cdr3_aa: AWSDWENSPLH

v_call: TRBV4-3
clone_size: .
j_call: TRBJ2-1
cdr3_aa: ASSQADRDQPEQF

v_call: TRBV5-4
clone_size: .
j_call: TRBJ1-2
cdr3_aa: ASFEADQYGYT

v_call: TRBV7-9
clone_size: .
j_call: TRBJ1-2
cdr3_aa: ASSPSGRTENYGYT

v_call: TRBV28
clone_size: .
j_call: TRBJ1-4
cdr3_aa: ASSLTRGAFYEKLF

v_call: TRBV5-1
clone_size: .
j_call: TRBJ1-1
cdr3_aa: ASSPRGQMGTEAF

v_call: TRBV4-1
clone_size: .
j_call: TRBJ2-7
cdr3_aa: ASSHRQHYEQY

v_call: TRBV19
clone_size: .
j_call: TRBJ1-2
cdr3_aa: ASSISDDRGDGYT

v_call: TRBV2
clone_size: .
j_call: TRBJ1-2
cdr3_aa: ASSGPSYGYT

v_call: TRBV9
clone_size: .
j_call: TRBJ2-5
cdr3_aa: ASSVVGGGGETQY

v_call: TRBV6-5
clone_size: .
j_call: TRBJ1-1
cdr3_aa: ASSYLQSNTEAF

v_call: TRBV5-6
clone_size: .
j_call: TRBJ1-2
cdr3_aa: ASSLGQGAKDYGYT

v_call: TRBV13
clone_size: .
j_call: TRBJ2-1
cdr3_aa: ASSLGWRFNEQF

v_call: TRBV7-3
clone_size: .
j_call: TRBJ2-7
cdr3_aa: ASSLKASQTPQY

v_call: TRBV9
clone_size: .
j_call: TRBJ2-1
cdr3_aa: ASSAAGGPTRYNEQF

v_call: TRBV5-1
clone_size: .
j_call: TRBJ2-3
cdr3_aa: ASRTGEAQY

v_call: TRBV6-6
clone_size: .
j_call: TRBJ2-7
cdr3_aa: ASRVPGQGAEEQY

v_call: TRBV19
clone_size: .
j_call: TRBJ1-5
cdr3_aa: ASRGPGNQPQH

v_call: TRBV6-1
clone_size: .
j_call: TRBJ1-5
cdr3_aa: ASSEFQRSNQPQH

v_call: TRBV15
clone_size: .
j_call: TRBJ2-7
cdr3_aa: ATSIAVTGSEQY

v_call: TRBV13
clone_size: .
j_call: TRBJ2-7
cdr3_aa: ASSLGGQGAYDEQY

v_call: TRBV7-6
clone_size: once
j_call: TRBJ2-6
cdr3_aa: ASSLGPQDSGANVLT

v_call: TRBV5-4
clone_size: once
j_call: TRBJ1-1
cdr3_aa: ASRQGGTNTEAF

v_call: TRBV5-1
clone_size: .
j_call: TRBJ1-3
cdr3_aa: ASSQSLQGRADYTIY

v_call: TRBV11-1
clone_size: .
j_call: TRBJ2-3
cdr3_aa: ASSLDGGRDTQY

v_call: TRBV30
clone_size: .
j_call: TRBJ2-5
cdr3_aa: AWRIQREETQY

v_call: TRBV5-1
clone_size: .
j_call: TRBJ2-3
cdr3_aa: ASSLNKGASDTQY

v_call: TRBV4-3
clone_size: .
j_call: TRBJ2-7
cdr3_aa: ASSQEIEHYEQY

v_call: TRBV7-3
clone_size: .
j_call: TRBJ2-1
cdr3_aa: ASSSSSTNNEQF

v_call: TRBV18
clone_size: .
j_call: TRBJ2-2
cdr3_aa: ASSPTSQGTGELF

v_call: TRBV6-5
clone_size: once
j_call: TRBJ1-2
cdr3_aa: ASRREGAGGYT

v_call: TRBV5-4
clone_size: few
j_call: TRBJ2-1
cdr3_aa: ASSPGGEQF

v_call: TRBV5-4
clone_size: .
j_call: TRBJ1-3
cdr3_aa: ASSLDASVSGNTIY

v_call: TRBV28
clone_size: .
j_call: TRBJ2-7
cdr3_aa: ASSYSYEQY

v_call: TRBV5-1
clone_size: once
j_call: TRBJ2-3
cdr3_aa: ASSPGHPTDTQY

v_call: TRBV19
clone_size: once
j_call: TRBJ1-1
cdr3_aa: ASRMGQMNTEAF

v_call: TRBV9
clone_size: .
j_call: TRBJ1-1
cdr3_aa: ASSVSTRGTEAF

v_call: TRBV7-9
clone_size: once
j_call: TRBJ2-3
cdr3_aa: ASSPGQGTDTQY